A selection of T cell receptor beta chains follows, all from one sample in a study of metastatic and nonmetastatic thyroid tumors. Through MiXCR, TCRdb re-clonotyped the PCR reads. The sample has 80,000 to 85,000 clones, under 15% seen once; the top ten hold roughly 8.2%. The sequencing input was tumor tissue. All receptors derive from a female donor with papillary thyroid cancer or a benign thyroid nodule (not recorded which). Some clones in this sample may be carry-over from other donors' samples. Both conserved end residues are part of each CDR3. Fields, in order: V gene, clone size, J gene, D gene, CDR3 protein, CDR3 DNA. The D gene is left open where the match is weak. A clone size is listed for some rows: how often the clone was seen (once, few, many), or a class if it is expanded.

V gene: TRBV12-3/TRBV12-4; clone size: many; J gene: TRBJ2-2; D gene: -; CDR3 protein: CASSFGGADTGELFF; CDR3 DNA: TGTGCCAGCAGTTTCGGGGGCGCGGACACCGGGGAGCTGTTTTTT
V gene: TRBV28; clone size: many; J gene: TRBJ2-7; D gene: TRBD2; CDR3 protein: CASSGLAGVYEQYF; CDR3 DNA: TGTGCCAGTTCGGGGCTAGCGGGAGTATACGAGCAGTACTTC
V gene: TRBV19; clone size: -; J gene: TRBJ2-1; D gene: TRBD2; CDR3 protein: CASSILADYNEQFF; CDR3 DNA: TGTGCCAGTAGTATACTAGCGGATTACAATGAGCAGTTCTTC
V gene: TRBV27; clone size: many; J gene: TRBJ1-1; D gene: -; CDR3 protein: CASRPLDLNTEAFF; CDR3 DNA: TGTGCCAGCAGACCACTAGATCTGAACACTGAAGCTTTCTTT
V gene: TRBV5-1; clone size: many; J gene: TRBJ1-4; D gene: -; CDR3 protein: CASSLAGATNEKLFF; CDR3 DNA: TGCGCCAGCAGCTTGGCAGGGGCAACTAATGAAAAACTGTTTTTT
V gene: TRBV20-1; clone size: -; J gene: TRBJ2-5; D gene: TRBD2; CDR3 protein: CSATGTSGPIQETQYF; CDR3 DNA: TGCAGTGCTACCGGGACTAGCGGCCCTATTCAAGAAACCCAGTACTTC
V gene: TRBV7-9; clone size: many; J gene: TRBJ1-5; D gene: -; CDR3 protein: CASSLGANQPQHF; CDR3 DNA: TGTGCCAGCAGCTTAGGGGCCAATCAGCCCCAGCATTTT
V gene: TRBV11-2; clone size: many; J gene: TRBJ2-7; D gene: -; CDR3 protein: CASSFGSSYEQYF; CDR3 DNA: TGTGCCAGCAGCTTTGGGAGCTCCTACGAGCAGTACTTC
V gene: TRBV5-1; clone size: many; J gene: TRBJ2-3; D gene: -; CDR3 protein: CASSLGWALGDTQYF; CDR3 DNA: TGCGCCAGCAGCTTGGGGTGGGCGTTGGGCGATACGCAGTATTTT
V gene: TRBV12-3/TRBV12-4; clone size: many; J gene: TRBJ2-1; D gene: TRBD1; CDR3 protein: CASSFYRGQGEEQFF; CDR3 DNA: TGTGCCAGCAGTTTTTATAGGGGACAGGGTGAGGAGCAGTTCTTC
V gene: TRBV27; clone size: many; J gene: TRBJ1-6; D gene: -; CDR3 protein: CASSPRQFYSPLHF; CDR3 DNA: TGTGCCAGCAGTCCCCGACAGTTTTATTCACCCCTCCACTTT
V gene: TRBV11-2; clone size: -; J gene: TRBJ2-2; D gene: TRBD1; CDR3 protein: CASSLDRTGVTGELFF; CDR3 DNA: TGTGCCAGCAGCTTAGATAGGACAGGGGTCACCGGGGAGCTGTTTTTT
V gene: TRBV5-1; clone size: many; J gene: TRBJ1-4; D gene: TRBD1; CDR3 protein: CASSLGTGVLEKLFF; CDR3 DNA: TGCGCCAGCAGCTTGGGGACAGGGGTTTTGGAAAAACTGTTTTTT
V gene: TRBV19; clone size: many; J gene: TRBJ1-5; D gene: -; CDR3 protein: CASRGHSKSGNQPQHF; CDR3 DNA: TGTGCCAGTAGGGGACATAGCAAAAGTGGGAATCAGCCCCAGCATTTT
V gene: TRBV3-1; clone size: -; J gene: TRBJ1-2; D gene: -; CDR3 protein: CVSSPGTRIYGYTF; CDR3 DNA: TGTGTCAGCAGCCCCGGGACGAGGATCTATGGCTACACCTTC
V gene: TRBV11-2; clone size: many; J gene: TRBJ2-1; D gene: -; CDR3 protein: CASSSTPGIVDEQFF; CDR3 DNA: TGTGCCAGCAGCTCTACCCCCGGTATTGTGGATGAGCAGTTCTTC
V gene: TRBV4-2; clone size: few; J gene: TRBJ2-1; D gene: TRBD2; CDR3 protein: CASTPGSGRTYNEQFF; CDR3 DNA: TGTGCCAGCACCCCGGGTAGCGGGAGGACCTACAATGAGCAGTTCTTC
V gene: TRBV7-9; clone size: few; J gene: TRBJ1-2; D gene: -; CDR3 protein: CASSPGQFYGYTF; CDR3 DNA: TGTGCCAGCAGCCCCGGACAGTTCTATGGCTACACCTTC
V gene: TRBV9; clone size: many; J gene: TRBJ1-5; D gene: TRBD1; CDR3 protein: CASSVAQGQMNQPQHF; CDR3 DNA: TGTGCCAGCAGCGTAGCCCAGGGACAGATGAATCAGCCCCAGCATTTT
V gene: TRBV11-2; clone size: once; J gene: TRBJ2-7; D gene: -; CDR3 protein: CSSSLGLLGGLLYEQYF; CDR3 DNA: TGTTCCAGCAGCCTTGGGTTGTTGGGGGGGCTCTTGTACGAGCAGTACTTC
V gene: TRBV5-1; clone size: many; J gene: TRBJ2-3; D gene: TRBD2; CDR3 protein: CASSATGTSGSGNTQYF; CDR3 DNA: TGCGCCAGCAGCGCTACCGGGACTAGCGGGAGTGGGAATACGCAGTATTTT
V gene: TRBV6-1; clone size: many; J gene: TRBJ2-3; D gene: TRBD2; CDR3 protein: CASTVAGATDTQYF; CDR3 DNA: TGTGCCAGCACGGTAGCGGGAGCAACAGATACGCAGTATTTT
V gene: TRBV25-1; clone size: -; J gene: TRBJ2-3; D gene: TRBD2; CDR3 protein: CASSEIGGLARGWDTQYF; CDR3 DNA: TGTGCCAGCAGTGAGATCGGAGGACTAGCGAGGGGGTGGGATACGCAGTATTTT
V gene: TRBV7-2; clone size: -; J gene: TRBJ1-1; D gene: -; CDR3 protein: CASSQVGGLEAFF; CDR3 DNA: TGTGCCAGCAGCCAAGTAGGCGGCCTAGAAGCTTTCTTT
V gene: TRBV27; clone size: many; J gene: TRBJ2-1; D gene: -; CDR3 protein: CASSPDYSGSSYNEQFF; CDR3 DNA: TGTGCCAGCAGTCCCGACTATAGCGGAAGCTCCTACAATGAGCAGTTCTTC
V gene: TRBV6-4; clone size: many; J gene: TRBJ1-2; D gene: TRBD1; CDR3 protein: CASPVQDYRGHYGYTF; CDR3 DNA: TGTGCCAGCCCAGTACAGGACTACAGGGGGCACTATGGCTACACCTTC
V gene: TRBV9; clone size: -; J gene: TRBJ2-3; D gene: TRBD1; CDR3 protein: CASSLGTGDGGTDTQYF; CDR3 DNA: TGCGCCAGCAGCCTCGGGACAGGGGACGGGGGCACAGATACGCAGTATTTT
V gene: TRBV20-1; clone size: many; J gene: TRBJ2-3; D gene: -; CDR3 protein: CSAPWTGRGTDTQYF; CDR3 DNA: TGCAGTGCCCCTTGGACAGGGAGGGGAACAGATACGCAGTATTTT
V gene: TRBV27; clone size: many; J gene: TRBJ2-3; D gene: -; CDR3 protein: CASSFEQGTDTQYF; CDR3 DNA: TGTGCCAGCAGTTTCGAACAGGGCACAGATACGCAGTATTTT
V gene: TRBV3-1; clone size: many; J gene: TRBJ1-2; D gene: TRBD1; CDR3 protein: CASSQLTGGAGGYTF; CDR3 DNA: TGTGCCAGCAGCCAGTTAACAGGGGGCGCAGGTGGCTACACCTTC
V gene: TRBV28; clone size: few; J gene: TRBJ1-5; D gene: -; CDR3 protein: CASSLLSGTGTLSNQPQHF; CDR3 DNA: TGTGCCAGCAGCCTCCTGAGCGGAACCGGGACCCTAAGCAATCAGCCCCAGCATTTT
V gene: TRBV6-2/TRBV6-3; clone size: -; J gene: TRBJ2-5; D gene: -; CDR3 protein: CATKRVETQYF; CDR3 DNA: TGTGCCACGAAGAGAGTTGAGACCCAGTACTTC
V gene: TRBV9; clone size: -; J gene: TRBJ2-3; D gene: -; CDR3 protein: CASSVEGGMGWDTQYF; CDR3 DNA: TGTGCCAGCAGCGTAGAAGGAGGAATGGGCTGGGATACGCAGTATTTT
V gene: TRBV6-1; clone size: many; J gene: TRBJ1-2; D gene: -; CDR3 protein: CASTTRRDSGGYTF; CDR3 DNA: TGTGCCAGCACCACTAGGAGGGATTCGGGTGGCTACACCTTC
V gene: TRBV19; clone size: -; J gene: TRBJ1-4; D gene: -; CDR3 protein: CASRASRRDNEKLFF; CDR3 DNA: TGTGCCAGTAGGGCTTCGCGGAGGGACAATGAAAAACTGTTTTTT
V gene: TRBV7-9; clone size: many; J gene: TRBJ1-2; D gene: TRBD1; CDR3 protein: CASSSDRAHYGYTF; CDR3 DNA: TGTGCCAGCAGCTCGGACAGGGCTCACTATGGCTACACCTTC